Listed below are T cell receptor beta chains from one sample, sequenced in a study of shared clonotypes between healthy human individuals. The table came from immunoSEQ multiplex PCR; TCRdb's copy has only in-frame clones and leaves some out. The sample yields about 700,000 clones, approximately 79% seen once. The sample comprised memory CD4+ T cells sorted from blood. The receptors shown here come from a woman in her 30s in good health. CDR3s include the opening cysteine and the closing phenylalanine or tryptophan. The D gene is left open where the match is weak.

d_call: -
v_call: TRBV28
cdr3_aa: CASTQHTEAFF

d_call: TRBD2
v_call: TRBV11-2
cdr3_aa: CASGPQRDSYEQYF

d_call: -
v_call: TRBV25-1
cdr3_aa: CASSEYGQQSSYNEQFF

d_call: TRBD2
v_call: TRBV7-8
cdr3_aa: CASRSSGSYNEQFF

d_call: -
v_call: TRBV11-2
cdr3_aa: CASSLVDSRDVNYGYTF

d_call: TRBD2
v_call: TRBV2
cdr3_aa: CASTKEREPGELFF

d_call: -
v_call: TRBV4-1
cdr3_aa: CASSQEDINQPQHF

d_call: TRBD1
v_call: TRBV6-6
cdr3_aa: CASSYTGVSNQPQHF

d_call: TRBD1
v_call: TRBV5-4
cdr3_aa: CASSLEQGFGKLFF

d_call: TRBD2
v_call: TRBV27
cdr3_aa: CASSPRTSGRVGEQFF

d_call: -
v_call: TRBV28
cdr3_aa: CASSLPQTLGTEAFF

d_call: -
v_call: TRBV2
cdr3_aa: CAIPGKGANTGELFF

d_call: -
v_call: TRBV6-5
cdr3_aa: CASSYFGGAGNTEAFF

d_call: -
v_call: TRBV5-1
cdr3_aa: CASSLERTLNTEAFF

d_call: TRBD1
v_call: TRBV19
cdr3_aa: CASSPYRGKAGIFSQPQHF

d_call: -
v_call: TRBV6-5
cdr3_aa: CASSPGVFQYF

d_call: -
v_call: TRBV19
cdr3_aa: CASSNLNTGELFF

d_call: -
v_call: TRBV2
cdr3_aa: CASSEASMGYTF

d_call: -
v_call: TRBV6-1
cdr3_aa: CASSEGRNYGYTF

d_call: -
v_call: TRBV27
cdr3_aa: CASSARLDGSRAGYTF

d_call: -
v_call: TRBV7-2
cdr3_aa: CASSSEGGEKLFF

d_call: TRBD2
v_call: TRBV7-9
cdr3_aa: CAGRTSGASTDTQYF

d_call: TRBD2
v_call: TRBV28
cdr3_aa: CASTQTSEGEDEQFF

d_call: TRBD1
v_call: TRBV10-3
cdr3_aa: CAISESTGGTNQPQHF

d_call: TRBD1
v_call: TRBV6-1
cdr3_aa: CASTFRGPGANVLTF

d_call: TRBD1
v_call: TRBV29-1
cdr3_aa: CSVDDWTGVTDTQYF

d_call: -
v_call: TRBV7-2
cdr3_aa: CASSLNPGPQHF

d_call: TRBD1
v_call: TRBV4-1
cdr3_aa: CASKPTGVGNTIYF

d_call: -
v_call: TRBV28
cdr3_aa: CASSSRPENTGELFF

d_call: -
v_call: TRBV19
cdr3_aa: CASSIQGNYGYTF

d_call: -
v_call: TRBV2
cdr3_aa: CASFRAGRSNEQFF

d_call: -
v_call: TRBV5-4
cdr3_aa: CASSFGTGPTYEQYF

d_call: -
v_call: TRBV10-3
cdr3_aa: CAISGRNYYGYTF

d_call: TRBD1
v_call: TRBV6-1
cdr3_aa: CASKPGGSYNEQFF

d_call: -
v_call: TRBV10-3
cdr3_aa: CAIQFAVSSYEQYF

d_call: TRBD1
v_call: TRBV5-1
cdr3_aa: CASRGTGEYNEQFF

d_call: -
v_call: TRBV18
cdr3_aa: CASSPDTQLNTEAFF

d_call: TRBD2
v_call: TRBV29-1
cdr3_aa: CSVESPGLAATYEQYF

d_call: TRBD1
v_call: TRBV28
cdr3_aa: CASSSLWDRRNNNAKKLFF

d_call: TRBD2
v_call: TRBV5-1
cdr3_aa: CASSLGALGGLAVNKETQYF

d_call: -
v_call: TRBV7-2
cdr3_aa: CASSLQKGANQPQHF

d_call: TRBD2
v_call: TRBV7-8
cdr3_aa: CASNPLSGSKIDEQFF

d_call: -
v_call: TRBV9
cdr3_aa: CASSVGSYRRVFTDTQYF

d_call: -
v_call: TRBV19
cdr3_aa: CASSGTRQTSSYEQYF

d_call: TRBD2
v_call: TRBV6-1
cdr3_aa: CASSEALAGGTDTQYF

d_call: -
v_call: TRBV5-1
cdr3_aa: CASSYLGRENQPQHF

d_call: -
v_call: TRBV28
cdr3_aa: CASIQSPVAYSGNTIYF

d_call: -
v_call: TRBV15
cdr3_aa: CATSREWDKGTQYF

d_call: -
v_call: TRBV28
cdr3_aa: CAILAGVGYTF

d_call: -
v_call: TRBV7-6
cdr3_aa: CASSLGPNYGYTF

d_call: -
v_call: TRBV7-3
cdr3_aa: CASSSKTGAVNNEQFF

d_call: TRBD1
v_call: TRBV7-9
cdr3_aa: CASSLPRRDRGHQPQHF